These T cell receptor beta chains were read from a single sample in a study of control samples from healthy donors and cancer patients. The assay was immunoSEQ multiplex PCR, and TCRdb's table has in-frame clones only and misses some. The sample includes roughly 220,000 clones, roughly 94% of them seen just once. Sequenced sample: blood. The source is a man in his fifties in good health. The CDR3 runs from the conserved cysteine through the conserved F or W. A D gene is named only where the DNA matches it firmly. Clone size is not always given. Where it is, it says once, few, many or a class for expanded clones.

>NA|NA|TRBJ2-5|TRBV3-1/TRBV3-2
CASSQGSSRVGTYSETQYF
TGTGCCAGCAGCCAAGGTTCGAGCAGGGTGGGGACTTACTCGGAGACCCAGTACTTC
>NA|NA|TRBJ1-5|TRBV6-2/TRBV6-3
CASGRQRNQPQHF
TGTGCCAGCGGCCGACAGCGCAATCAGCCCCAGCATTTT
>NA|NA|TRBJ2-5|TRBV5-1
CASSAGVGYETQYF
TGCGCCAGCAGCGCCGGGGTCGGTTACGAGACCCAGTACTTC
>NA|NA|TRBJ1-2|TRBV19
CASSRRDHPYGYTF
TGTGCCAGTAGTAGACGGGATCATCCCTATGGCTACACCTTC
>NA|TRBD1|TRBJ1-1|TRBV28
CASSSGQVNTEAFF
TGTGCCAGCAGTTCGGGACAGGTGAACACTGAAGCTTTCTTT
>NA|TRBD2|TRBJ2-1|TRBV28
CASSFALAGASSYNEQFF
TGTGCCAGCAGTTTCGCACTAGCGGGGGCGAGCTCCTACAATGAGCAGTTCTTC
>NA|NA|TRBJ2-7|TRBV28
CASSLTTSEQYF
TGTGCCAGCAGTTTAACGACGAGCGAGCAGTACTTC
>NA|NA|TRBJ2-1|TRBV6-4
CASSDGGYNEQFF
TGTGCCAGCAGTGACGGGGGCTACAATGAGCAGTTCTTC
>once|TRBD1|TRBJ2-1|TRBV19
CASSLGTGPSFF
TGTGCCAGTAGTCTAGGGACAGGGCCGTCGTTCTTC
>NA|NA|TRBJ1-1|TRBV9
CASRSSGGEAFF
TGTGCCAGCAGGTCGTCGGGGGGTGAAGCTTTCTTT
>NA|NA|TRBJ2-2|TRBV3-1/TRBV3-2
CASSHFVAGGELFF
TGTGCCAGCAGCCATTTTGTGGCCGGGGGGGAGCTGTTTTTT
>NA|NA|TRBJ1-4|TRBV7-2
CASSARDGKREKLFF
TGTGCCAGCAGCGCCCGGGACGGGAAAAGGGAAAAACTGTTTTTT
>NA|TRBD1|TRBJ1-2|TRBV10-3
CATQTGGGYTF
TGTGCCACACAGACAGGGGGTGGCTACACCTTC
>NA|NA|TRBJ2-5|TRBV5-1
CASSRGMETQYF
TGCGCCAGCTCCCGGGGGATGGAGACCCAGTACTTC
>NA|NA|TRBJ1-2|TRBV4-2
CASSQEFGDRTGYTF
TGTGCCAGCAGCCAAGAATTTGGGGACCGTACTGGCTACACCTTC
>NA|TRBD2|TRBJ2-7|TRBV7-2
CASSPSLAGGSYEQYF
TGTGCCAGCAGCCCTAGCCTAGCGGGGGGGAGCTACGAGCAGTACTTC
>NA|NA|TRBJ1-5|TRBV19
CASSTYGQPQHF
TGTGCCAGTAGTACCTACGGCCAGCCCCAGCATTTT
>NA|TRBD1|TRBJ1-2|TRBV27
CASSLSWGQGRNGYTF
TGTGCCAGCAGTTTATCGTGGGGACAGGGGCGGAATGGCTACACCTTC
>NA|NA|TRBJ1-2|TRBV7-2
CASSLSPYGYTF
TGTGCCAGCAGCCTCAGTCCGTATGGCTACACCTTC
>NA|NA|TRBJ1-5|TRBV2
CATRGGGRDNQPQHF
TGTGCCACGAGGGGGGGAGGCCGTGACAATCAGCCCCAGCATTTT
>NA|TRBD2|TRBJ2-3|TRBV5-1
CASSLAGGTDTQYF
TGCGCCAGCAGCTTAGCGGGGGGGACAGATACGCAGTATTTT
>once|NA|TRBJ1-2|TRBV25-1
CASAEPGEGTSYGYTF
TGTGCCAGCGCGGAGCCTGGGGAGGGGACAAGTTATGGCTACACCTTC
>few|TRBD1|TRBJ1-1|TRBV29-1
CSVGGGPQGRGAEAFF
TGCAGCGTTGGAGGGGGGCCACAGGGGAGAGGCGCTGAAGCTTTCTTT
>NA|NA|TRBJ2-5|TRBV5-5
CASSLGPSGVETQYF
TGTGCCAGCAGCTTGGGTCCGTCGGGGGTAGAGACCCAGTACTTC
>NA|NA|TRBJ1-3|TRBV28
CASSFSGVSSGNTIYF
TGTGCCAGCAGTTTCTCGGGGGTTAGCTCTGGAAACACCATATATTTT
>NA|NA|TRBJ2-2|TRBV7-9
CASSLKGTNTGELFF
TGTGCCAGCAGCTTAAAGGGAACGAACACCGGGGAGCTGTTTTTT
>NA|TRBD1|TRBJ1-4|TRBV3-1/TRBV3-2
CASSQRQGTNEKLFF
TGTGCCAGCAGTCAGCGACAGGGGACTAATGAAAAACTGTTTTTT
>NA|TRBD1|TRBJ1-4|TRBV3-1/TRBV3-2
CASSLWGQGNEKLFF
TGTGCCAGCAGCTTGTGGGGACAGGGGAATGAAAAACTGTTTTTT
>NA|TRBD2|TRBJ2-2|TRBV6-6
CASSYLAGGKGELFF
TGTGCCAGCAGTTACCTAGCGGGGGGTAAGGGGGAGCTGTTTTTT
>NA|NA|TRBJ1-1|TRBV7-9
CASSFGGGIGTEAFF
TGTGCCAGCAGCTTCGGCGGCGGAATCGGAACTGAAGCTTTCTTT
>NA|TRBD1|TRBJ2-2|TRBV7-9
CASSPRTGQLFF
TGTGCCAGCAGCCCCAGGACAGGGCAGCTGTTTTTT
>NA|TRBD1|TRBJ2-2|TRBV6-4
CASSDVRTGDTGELFF
TGTGCCAGCAGTGACGTAAGGACAGGGGACACCGGGGAGCTGTTTTTT
>once|NA|TRBJ1-1|TRBV9
CASSVDENTEAFF
TGTGCCAGCAGCGTAGATGAAAACACTGAAGCTTTCTTT
>NA|TRBD1|TRBJ1-4|TRBV18
CASSRQGREKLFF
TGTGCCAGCTCCCGACAGGGTAGGGAAAAACTGTTTTTT
>NA|NA|TRBJ2-7|TRBV6-2/TRBV6-3
CASSYGGASYEQYF
TGTGCCAGCAGTTACGGGGGGGCCTCCTACGAGCAGTACTTC
>NA|TRBD2|TRBJ2-6|TRBV11-3
CASSPRTSPTSGANVLTF
TGTGCCAGCAGCCCGCGGACTAGCCCAACCTCTGGGGCCAACGTCCTGACTTTC
>NA|NA|TRBJ1-3|TRBV4-3
CASSQDPGVTGNTIYF
TGCGCCAGCAGCCAAGATCCAGGGGTAACAGGAAACACCATATATTTT
>NA|NA|TRBJ1-3|TRBV28
CASSLRVISGNTIYF
TGTGCCAGCAGTTTGAGAGTTATCTCTGGAAACACCATATATTTT
>NA|NA|TRBJ1-2|TRBV5-1
CASSPHDSGTNYGYTF
TGCGCCAGCAGCCCCCATGACTCGGGGACTAACTATGGCTACACCTTC
>NA|NA|TRBJ1-5|TRBV24-1
CATSDTRGGGNNQPQHF
TGTGCCACCAGTGATACGCGAGGGGGGGGGAACAATCAGCCCCAGCATTTT
>NA|TRBD1|TRBJ2-2|TRBV28
CASSLWRGQGPGELFF
TGTGCCAGCAGTTTGTGGAGGGGACAGGGTCCCGGGGAGCTGTTTTTT
>NA|TRBD2|TRBJ2-2|TRBV5-1
CASSLAPRGGTGELFF
TGCGCCAGCAGCTTGGCCCCCCGGGGGGGCACCGGGGAGCTGTTTTTT
>NA|NA|TRBJ1-5|TRBV28
CASSLPYQPQHF
TGTGCCAGCAGTTTACCGTATCAGCCCCAGCATTTT
>NA|TRBD1|TRBJ1-1|TRBV18
CASSRGQMNTEAFF
TGTGCCAGCTCGCGGGGACAGATGAACACTGAAGCTTTCTTT
>NA|TRBD1|TRBJ2-2|TRBV9
CASSVTGAGELFF
TGTGCCAGCAGCGTAACAGGGGCCGGGGAGCTGTTTTTT
>NA|TRBD1|TRBJ2-1|TRBV27
CASSSRTGGWNEQFF
TGTGCCAGCAGTTCCCGGACAGGGGGCTGGAATGAGCAGTTCTTC
>NA|NA|TRBJ1-4|TRBV11-2
CASSLVGSTNEKLFF
TGTGCCAGCAGCTTAGTCGGGTCAACTAATGAAAAACTGTTTTTT
>NA|TRBD1|TRBJ2-6|TRBV5-1
CASSPRTGGVGANVLTF
TGCGCCAGCAGCCCCCGGACAGGGGGGGTAGGGGCCAACGTCCTGACTTTC
>NA|NA|TRBJ1-4|TRBV6-4
CASSPTGRAEKLFF
TGTGCCAGCAGTCCGACAGGTCGGGCCGAAAAACTGTTTTTT
>NA|NA|TRBJ2-7|TRBV5-4
CASSIEGLRAGEQYF
TGTGCCAGCAGCATCGAGGGACTGAGGGCGGGCGAGCAGTACTTC
>NA|TRBD1|TRBJ2-1|TRBV7-2
CASSYPDRAEQFF
TGTGCCAGCAGCTATCCGGACAGGGCTGAGCAGTTCTTC
>NA|NA|TRBJ1-5|TRBV10-2
CASRKGGSNQPQHF
TGCGCCAGCAGGAAGGGGGGGAGCAATCAGCCCCAGCATTTT
>NA|NA|TRBJ2-1|TRBV21-1
CASSKVDRGVGSYNEQFF
TGTGCCAGCAGCAAGGTGGACAGGGGGGTAGGGTCCTACAATGAGCAGTTCTTC
>NA|NA|TRBJ2-1|TRBV6-5
CATAGGGTYNEQFF
TGTGCCACCGCTGGGGGAGGAACCTACAATGAGCAGTTCTTC
>NA|NA|TRBJ1-1|TRBV9
CASSVAGANTEAFF
TGTGCCAGCAGCGTAGCTGGGGCAAACACTGAAGCTTTCTTT
>NA|TRBD1|TRBJ1-2|TRBV5-1
CASSLGDRAYGYTF
TGCGCCAGCAGCTTGGGGGACAGAGCCTATGGCTACACCTTC
>NA|TRBD1|TRBJ1-6|TRBV15
CATSRTFTGGGSPLHF
TGTGCCACCAGCAGAACCTTCACAGGGGGCGGTTCACCCCTCCACTTT
>NA|NA|TRBJ1-4|TRBV19
CASRGGINEKLFF
TGTGCCAGTAGAGGGGGAATAAATGAAAAACTGTTTTTT
>NA|NA|TRBJ1-2|TRBV2
CASRGSDYGYTF
TGTGCCAGCAGGGGGTCAGACTATGGCTACACCTTC
>once|NA|TRBJ1-1|TRBV28
CASSLSHAEAFF
TGTGCCAGCAGTTTATCGCACGCTGAAGCTTTCTTT